This T cell receptor (gamma chain) was identified in a study of γδ T cells in repeated Plasmodium falciparum infection. In the study overall: Age- and gender-matched Australian children served as comparison for malaria-exposed Malian children. Malaria-naive adults were infected with P. falciparum NF54 four times over roughly 640 days.

TCRdb called clones anew from the multiplex PCR reads with CATT. The profile covers 27,000 or so gamma-chain clones, with under 1.5% appearing a single time and 15% to 20% taken by the ten largest. This clone has a handful of counts. TCRdb attributes to this sequence the protein of a much larger clone, which differs from the DNA translation at residue 16; a read error is likely, and the protein displayed is translated from the DNA. This TCR was sampled from a pool of human donors (malaria-infected and uninfected, not separated). Input material: gamma-delta T cells from blood.

This CDR3 is CALWEGGGELGKKIKIF. Written as DNA, the CDR3 is TGTGCCTTGTGGGAGGGAGGAGGAGAGTTGGGCAAAAAAATCAAGATATTT. This rearrangement joins TRGV9 to TRGJP1. TCRdb lists no J gene, so it was determined here by aligning the DNA to germline. In germline, CDR1 is GITISATS, CDR2 ISYDGTV (reference sequence). V was clipped by 2 bases and J by 15 bases; unmatched bases: 24. The CDR3 length is 17 residues.